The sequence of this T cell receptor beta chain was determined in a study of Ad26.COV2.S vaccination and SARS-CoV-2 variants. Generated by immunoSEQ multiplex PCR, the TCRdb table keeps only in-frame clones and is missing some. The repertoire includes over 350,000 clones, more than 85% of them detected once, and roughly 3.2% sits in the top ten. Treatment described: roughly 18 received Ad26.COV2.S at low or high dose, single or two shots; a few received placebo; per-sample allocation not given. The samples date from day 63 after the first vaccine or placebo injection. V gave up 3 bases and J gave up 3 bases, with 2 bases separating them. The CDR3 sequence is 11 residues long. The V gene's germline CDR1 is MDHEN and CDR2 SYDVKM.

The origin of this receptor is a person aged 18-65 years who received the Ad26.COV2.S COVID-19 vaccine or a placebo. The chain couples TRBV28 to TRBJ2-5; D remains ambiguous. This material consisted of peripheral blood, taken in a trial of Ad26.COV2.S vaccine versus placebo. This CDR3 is CASSLKETQYF. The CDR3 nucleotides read TGTGCCAGCAGTTTGAAAGAGACCCAGTACTTC.